Listed below are T cell receptor beta chains from one sample, sequenced in a study of blood T cells in healthy people across ages. TCRdb independently ran MiXCR on the 5' RACE reads; one entry per CDR3 protein. The sample yields just over 1 million distinct CDR3 sequences, 45% seen once. The specimen sequenced was blood. The receptors come from a woman aged 55-69 years in good health. The CDR3 runs from the conserved cysteine through the conserved F or W. The D gene is left open where the match is weak. Only part of the rows carry a size: once, few, many, or a class if the clone is expanded.

>-|TRBJ2-7|TRBV5-1|few
TGCGCCAGCAGCTTCCACGGACAGCTAGACTCCTACGAGCAGTACTTC
CASSFHGQLDSYEQYF
>-|TRBJ2-7|TRBV6-5|-
TGTGCCAGCAGTAAAACCGGGGCCCTATGGGACGAGCAGTACTTC
CASSKTGALWDEQYF
>TRBD1|TRBJ2-7|TRBV6-5|few
TGTGCCAGCAGACCTAGGACAGGACTTTCCTACGAGCAGTACTTC
CASRPRTGLSYEQYF
>-|TRBJ2-7|TRBV7-8|-
TGTGCCAGCAGCTTAGCCGCCCGCGGCGGGGTCGGAGAGCAGTACTTC
CASSLAARGGVGEQYF
>TRBD2|TRBJ2-5|TRBV4-1|few
TGCGCCAGCAGCGCCGGGACTAGCCCGAGAGAGACCCAGTACTTC
CASSAGTSPRETQYF
>TRBD2|TRBJ2-7|TRBV7-2|-
TGTGCCAGCAGCGATCGGGACTACCCAACCTACGAGCAGTACTTC
CASSDRDYPTYEQYF
>-|TRBJ2-1|TRBV20-1|few
TGCAGTGCTAGTGTTCCAGGTTTGATTGATGAGCAGTTCTTC
CSASVPGLIDEQFF
>-|TRBJ1-1|TRBV7-2|few
TGTGCCAGCAGCTTAGCATTCGGCACTGAAGCTTTCTTT
CASSLAFGTEAFF
>-|TRBJ1-1|TRBV30|-
TGTGCCTGGAGGCCCACTGAAGCTTTCTTT
CAWRPTEAFF
>-|TRBJ1-2|TRBV12-3/TRBV12-4|-
TGTGCCAGCAGAAGACCAGGAGCTAACTATGGCTACACCTTC
CASRRPGANYGYTF
>-|TRBJ2-7|TRBV12-3/TRBV12-4|-
TGTGCCAGCAGTTTAGGCAGGGGATTGGACGAGCAGTACTTC
CASSLGRGLDEQYF
>-|TRBJ2-3|TRBV7-2|once
TGTGCCAGCAGAACCGCTAGCACAGATACGCAGTATTTT
CASRTASTDTQYF
>-|TRBJ2-7|TRBV24-1|many
TGTGCCACCAGTGATCTGTACGAGCAGTACTTC
CATSDLYEQYF
>TRBD1|TRBJ2-7|TRBV10-3|-
TGTGCCATTAACCGGGACAGGGGCTACGAGCAGTACTTC
CAINRDRGYEQYF
>TRBD2|TRBJ2-3|TRBV4-1|-
TGCGCCAGCAGCCAAGAATCGGGTTTTGGGCGGGGGTTCACAGATACGCAGTATTTT
CASSQESGFGRGFTDTQYF
>-|TRBJ2-1|TRBV10-3|few
TGTGCCATCCCTTCCGTGGGCAGAAATACGAGCTCCTACAATGAGCAGTTCTTC
CAIPSVGRNTSSYNEQFF
>-|TRBJ2-7|TRBV7-9|few
TGTGCCAGCACCTTCGGGACGCCGTCCTACGAGCAGTACTTC
CASTFGTPSYEQYF
>TRBD1|TRBJ2-7|TRBV10-3|many
TGTGCCGTAACACAGGGGTACGAGCAGTACTTC
CAVTQGYEQYF
>TRBD2|TRBJ2-3|TRBV24-1|-
TGTGCCACCAGTGACCAAAGTAGCGGGAGTAGCACAGATACGCAGTATTTT
CATSDQSSGSSTDTQYF
>-|TRBJ1-1|TRBV7-9|-
TGTGCCAGCAGCTCTAGGGAGCCGAACACTGAAGCTTTCTTT
CASSSREPNTEAFF
>TRBD2|TRBJ2-5|TRBV7-2|-
TGTGCCAGCAGCGCGACTAGCGGCGGCTGGGAGCAGTACTTC
CASSATSGGWEQYF
>-|TRBJ1-2|TRBV2|-
TGTGCCAGCAGGCCCCTCCATCCGCCCGCTAACTATGGCTACACCTTC
CASRPLHPPANYGYTF
>TRBD1|TRBJ2-1|TRBV5-4|-
TGTGCCAGCAGCCAGGACAGGGACTACAATGAGCAGTTCTTC
CASSQDRDYNEQFF
>TRBD2|TRBJ2-1|TRBV6-2/TRBV6-3|few
TGTGCCAGCTCCCGGGGACTAGCGGGAGTTGAGCAGTTCTTC
CASSRGLAGVEQFF
>TRBD2|TRBJ2-7|TRBV7-9|-
TGTGCCAGCAGCCCGGGAGGACTAGCGGGAAAAGAGCAGTACTTC
CASSPGGLAGKEQYF
>TRBD1|TRBJ1-1|TRBV3-1|once
TGTGCCAGCAGGGCCGGGACAGGGGGCGTGAACACTGAAGCTTTCTTT
CASRAGTGGVNTEAFF